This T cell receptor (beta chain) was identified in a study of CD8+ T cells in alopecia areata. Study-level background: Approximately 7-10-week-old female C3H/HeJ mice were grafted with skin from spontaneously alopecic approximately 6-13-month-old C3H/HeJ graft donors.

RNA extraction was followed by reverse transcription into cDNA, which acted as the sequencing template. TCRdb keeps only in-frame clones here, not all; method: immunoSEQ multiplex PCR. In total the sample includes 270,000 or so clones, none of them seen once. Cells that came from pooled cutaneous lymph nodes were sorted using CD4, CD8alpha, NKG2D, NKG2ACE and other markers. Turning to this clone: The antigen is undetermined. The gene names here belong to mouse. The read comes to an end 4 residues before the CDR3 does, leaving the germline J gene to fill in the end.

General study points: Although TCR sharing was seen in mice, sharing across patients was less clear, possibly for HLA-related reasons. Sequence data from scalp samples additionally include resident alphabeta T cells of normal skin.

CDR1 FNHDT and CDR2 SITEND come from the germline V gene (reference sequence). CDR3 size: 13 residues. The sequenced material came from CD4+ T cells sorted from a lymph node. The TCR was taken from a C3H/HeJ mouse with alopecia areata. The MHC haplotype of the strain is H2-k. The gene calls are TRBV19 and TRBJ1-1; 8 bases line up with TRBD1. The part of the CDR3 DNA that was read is TGTGCCAGCAGTATAGGCAGGGGGCGA. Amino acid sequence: CASSIGRGR. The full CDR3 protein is CASSIGRGREVFF.